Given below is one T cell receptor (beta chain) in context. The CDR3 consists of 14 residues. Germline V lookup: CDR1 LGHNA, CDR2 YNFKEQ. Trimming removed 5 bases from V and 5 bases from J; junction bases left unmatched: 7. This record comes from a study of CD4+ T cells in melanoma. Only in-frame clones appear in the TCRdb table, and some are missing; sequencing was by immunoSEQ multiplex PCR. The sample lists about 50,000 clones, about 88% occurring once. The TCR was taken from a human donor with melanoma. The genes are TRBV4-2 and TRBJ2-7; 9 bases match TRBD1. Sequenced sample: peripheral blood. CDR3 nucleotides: TGTGCCAGCAGCGGGACAGGGTTACTGGACGAGCAGTACTTC. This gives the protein CASSGTGLLDEQYF.